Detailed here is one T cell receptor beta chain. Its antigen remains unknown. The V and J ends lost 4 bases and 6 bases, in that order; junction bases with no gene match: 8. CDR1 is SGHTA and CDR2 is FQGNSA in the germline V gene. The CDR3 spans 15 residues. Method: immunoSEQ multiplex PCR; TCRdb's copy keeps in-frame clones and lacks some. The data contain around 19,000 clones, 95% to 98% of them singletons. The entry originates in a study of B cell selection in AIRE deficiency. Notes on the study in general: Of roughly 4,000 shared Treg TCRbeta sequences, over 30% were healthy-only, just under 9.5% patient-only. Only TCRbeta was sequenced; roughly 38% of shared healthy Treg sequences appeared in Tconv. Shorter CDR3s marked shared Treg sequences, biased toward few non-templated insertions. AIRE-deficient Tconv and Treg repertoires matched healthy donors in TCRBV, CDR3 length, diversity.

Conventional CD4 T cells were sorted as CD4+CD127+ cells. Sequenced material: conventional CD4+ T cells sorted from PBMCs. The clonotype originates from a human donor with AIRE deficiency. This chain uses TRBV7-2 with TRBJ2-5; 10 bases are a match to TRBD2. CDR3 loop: CASSSEAGGIKTQYF. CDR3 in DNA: TGTGCCAGCAGCTCTGAAGCGGGGGGGATAAAGACCCAGTACTTC.